These T cell receptor beta chains were read from a single sample in a study of blood T cell repertoires in COVID-19. Repertoires were generated with immunoSEQ multiplex PCR, while TCRdb's copy carries only in-frame clones and drops some. Of about 130,000 clones listed, around 85% are singletons. The material sequenced was PBMCs or T cells enriched from blood (not recorded which). The source is a man aged 50 to 59 who had recovered from COVID-19. Both conserved end residues are part of each CDR3. Each record gives: clone size, J gene, D gene, V gene, CDR3 protein, CDR3 DNA. A D gene is named only where the DNA matches it firmly. Clone size is not always given. Where it is, it says once, few, many or a class for expanded clones.

NA TRBJ2-2 NA TRBV5-8 CASSLEAGAPGELFF TGTGCCAGCAGCTTGGAGGCGGGGGCGCCCGGGGAGCTGTTTTTT
NA TRBJ1-4 TRBD1 TRBV7-9 CASSANRGATNEKLFF TGTGCCAGCAGCGCCAACAGGGGAGCAACTAATGAAAAACTGTTTTTT
NA TRBJ1-2 NA TRBV10-2 CASSESRPNYGYTF TGCGCCAGCAGTGAGTCGAGGCCTAACTATGGCTACACCTTC
NA TRBJ2-5 TRBD1 TRBV30 CAWKTGAETQYF TGTGCCTGGAAGACAGGGGCCGAGACCCAGTACTTC
NA TRBJ2-3 NA TRBV7-3 CASSLRRGTDTQYF TGTGCCAGCAGCTTACGGCGGGGCACAGATACGCAGTATTTT
NA TRBJ1-6 NA TRBV29-1 CSVAASSDSPLHF TGCAGCGTTGCAGCCAGTAGCGATTCACCCCTCCACTTT
NA TRBJ1-1 NA TRBV19 CASSTPITGMNTEAFF TGTGCCAGTAGTACACCCATAACAGGGATGAACACTGAAGCTTTCTTT
NA TRBJ2-7 NA TRBV12-3/TRBV12-4 CASTPNRVEQYF TGTGCCAGCACCCCGAACCGGGTCGAGCAGTACTTC
NA TRBJ2-3 TRBD2 TRBV4-3 CASSQDWGRGGPDTQYF TGCGCCAGCAGCCAAGATTGGGGGCGGGGGGGCCCAGATACGCAGTATTTT
NA TRBJ1-3 NA TRBV18 CASSPNESGNTIYF TGTGCCAGCTCACCAAACGAGTCTGGAAACACCATATATTTT
once TRBJ1-2 TRBD1 TRBV18 CASSPQQGVSNYGYTF TGTGCCAGCTCACCACAACAGGGGGTATCTAACTATGGCTACACCTTC
NA TRBJ1-1 TRBD1 TRBV7-9 CASPGGHTEAFF TGTGCCAGCCCAGGGGGCCACACTGAAGCTTTCTTT
NA TRBJ2-3 TRBD1 TRBV7-2 CASSLGQGRPDTQYF TGTGCCAGCAGCTTGGGACAGGGGAGGCCAGATACGCAGTATTTT
NA TRBJ2-3 TRBD2 TRBV24-1 CATSDRTSGGPRGIDTQYF TGTGCCACCAGTGACCGGACTAGCGGGGGACCGAGGGGGATAGATACGCAGTATTTT
NA TRBJ2-1 TRBD2 TRBV5-4 CASSLRSGGAHEQFF TGTGCCAGCAGCTTGCGCAGCGGGGGGGCCCATGAGCAGTTCTTC
NA TRBJ1-1 TRBD1 TRBV3-1/TRBV3-2 CASQPRGLTEAFF TGTGCCAGCCAACCCAGGGGGCTTACTGAAGCTTTCTTT
NA TRBJ2-5 TRBD2 TRBV18 CASSPLAGGWQETQYF TGTGCCAGCTCCCCTCTAGCGGGGGGCTGGCAAGAGACCCAGTACTTC
NA TRBJ1-4 TRBD1 TRBV5-6 CASSLLGTGSGKLFF TGTGCCAGCAGCTTGCTTGGGACAGGGTCCGGAAAACTGTTTTTT
NA TRBJ1-2 NA TRBV7-9 CASSSSTGHSGYTF TGTGCCAGCAGCTCCTCGACGGGACACTCGGGCTACACCTTC
NA TRBJ2-7 TRBD1 TRBV3-1/TRBV3-2 CASSQDVGGSSYEQYF TGTGCCAGCAGCCAAGATGTAGGGGGCTCCTCCTACGAGCAGTACTTC
NA TRBJ1-5 TRBD1 TRBV7-2 CASSLKGGQGSNQPQHF TGTGCCAGCAGCTTAAAAGGAGGACAGGGGAGCAATCAGCCCCAGCATTTT
few TRBJ2-1 TRBD2 TRBV4-3 CASSRGSGGNNEQFF TGCGCCAGCAGCCGTGGAAGCGGGGGGAACAATGAGCAGTTCTTC
NA TRBJ1-5 NA TRBV7-2 CASSLDRQYQPQHF TGTGCCAGCAGCTTAGACAGGCAGTATCAGCCCCAGCATTTT
NA TRBJ1-5 NA TRBV7-3 CASSLTADQPQHF TGTGCCAGCAGCTTAACGGCCGATCAGCCCCAGCATTTT
NA TRBJ2-1 TRBD1 TRBV7-8 CASTRDRDYNEQFF TGTGCCAGCACCCGGGACAGGGACTACAATGAGCAGTTCTTC
few TRBJ2-3 NA TRBV28 CASSLLRTDTQYF TGTGCCAGCAGCCTATTGAGGACAGATACGCAGTATTTT
NA TRBJ1-2 NA TRBV3-1/TRBV3-2 CASSQQGNGYTF TGTGCCAGCAGCCAACAGGGAAACGGCTACACCTTC
once TRBJ1-3 NA TRBV12-5 CASGLANSGNTIYF TGTGCTAGTGGTTTAGCAAACTCTGGAAACACCATATATTTT
few TRBJ1-1 NA TRBV5-5 CASSTVMNTEAFF TGTGCCAGCAGCACAGTCATGAACACTGAAGCTTTCTTT
NA TRBJ1-3 NA TRBV6-1 CASSEAPGVSGNTIYF TGTGCCAGCAGTGAAGCGCCCGGGGTCTCTGGAAACACCATATATTTT
NA TRBJ1-5 NA TRBV21-1 CASRRTGQGRNSNQPQHF TGTGCCAGCAGAAGAACGGGACAGGGTCGGAACAGCAATCAGCCCCAGCATTTT
NA TRBJ2-7 TRBD1 TRBV28 CASSSNRGQYF TGTGCCAGCAGTTCCAACAGGGGGCAGTACTTC
NA TRBJ1-1 NA TRBV7-9 CASSLDGGFGNTEAFF TGTGCCAGCAGCTTAGACGGAGGCTTCGGGAACACTGAAGCTTTCTTT
once TRBJ2-2 NA TRBV5-1 CASSSGGTGELFF TGCGCCAGCAGCTCAGGGGGGACCGGGGAGCTGTTTTTT
few TRBJ2-5 TRBD2 TRBV4-1 CASSQVGGGATQETQYF TGCGCCAGCAGCCAAGTCGGCGGGGGGGCGACCCAAGAGACCCAGTACTTC